This T cell receptor beta chain was identified in a study of technical replicates of blood from a few donors. Trimming shortened V by 4 bases and J by 3 bases, and 11 bases separated the two germline ends. The germline CDR1 and CDR2 sequences are SGDLS and YYNGEE. The CDR3 runs 13 residues. The method was immunoSEQ multiplex PCR; TCRdb's version includes in-frame clones alone and lacks a portion of them. The sample yields fewer than 95,000 clones, approximately 93% seen once. This rearrangement joins TRBV9 to TRBJ2-7; weak D call: TRBD2 (6 bases). Material for sequencing was T cells isolated from PBMCs. The sequence came from a human donor in good health. The chain's CDR3 is CASSPGEDYEQYF. The DNA of the CDR3 is TGTGCCAGCAGCCCCGGGGAGGACTACGAGCAGTACTTC.